The source of this T cell receptor beta chain is a study of immune heterogeneity within non-small cell lung tumors. Study context: Histologically, a handful of tumors were squamous cell carcinomas and more than 9 were non-squamous carcinomas. The remaining 1 tumor was not otherwise specified. General study results and limits: While identical dominant CDR3 beta clonotypes recurred across tumor sites within a patient, high-frequency clones unique to individual sites also appeared. Although only moderate, the correlation of local T-cell clonality with local tumor mutational burden was significant (R roughly 0.35).

With regard to this clonotype: No antigen is known for it.

TCR beta CDR3 was amplified by multiplex PCR, first round approximately 9 cycles, 32 V and 13 J primers. MiXCR, run by TCRdb on the multiplex PCR reads, gives a single entry per CDR3 protein. The data hold about 22,000 distinct CDR3 sequences, with around a quarter observed a single time. The CDR3 loop spans 11 amino acids. Trimming stripped 8 bases from V and 6 bases from J, with 12 bases between. Germline V CDR1 and CDR2: DFQATT, SNEGSKA (reference sequence). Each sample used about 650 ng of genomic DNA from bulk tumor tissue. Several widely spaced biopsies per primary tumor were taken during surgery. Patients underwent curative surgery for non-small cell lung cancer (untreated and newly diagnosed). All donors had received a new diagnosis of non-small cell lung cancer and were undergoing surgery with curative intent.

The chain carries TRBV20-1 and TRBJ2-3; no clear D. This clonotype was obtained from a man aged 40-50 years with non-small cell lung cancer. The sample was lung tumor tissue. CDR3 DNA: TGCAGTCTGAGGAGAGTGGATACGCAGTATTTT. Protein sequence: CSLRRVDTQYF.